This passage covers 26 T cell receptor beta chains from one sample sequenced in a study of cytomegalovirus exposure and HLA in healthy donors. This PCR relied on a set of 60 Vbeta primers and 13 Jbeta primers. Assay: immunoSEQ multiplex PCR; the TCRdb copy retains only in-frame clones and omits some. The repertoire holds 200,000 or so clones, approximately 84% seen once, with about 0.26% in the top ten. The sample taken for sequencing was PBMCs. The origin of the receptors is a boy between 5 and 17 years old in good health and CMV-seronegative.

The chain employs TRBV5-1 and TRBJ1-2; a weak D match, TRBD1 (6 bases). Germline V gene sequence: CDR1 SGHRS, CDR2 YFSETQ. The CDR3 sequence is 14 residues long. V was pared by 4 bases and J by 6 bases, with 16 bases between. The CDR3 region has the DNA TGCGCCAGCAGCGTAACGGGACAAGGTCATGGCTACACCTTC. Encoded protein: CASSVTGQGHGYTF.

The gene calls are TRBV21-1 and TRBJ1-5; the D call of TRBD1 is as the table states it, not checked on the DNA. TRBV21-1 is reported as a pseudogene. There are 16 residues in the CDR3. CDR3 sequence (DNA): TGTGCCAGCAGCTTCCGGGACAGTCGTGCTATCCAGCCCCAGCATTTT. It yields the protein CASSFRDSRAIQPQHF.

This rearrangement joins TRBV30 to TRBJ2-6, with TRBD1 as a possible D gene (5 bases). Germline lookup yields CDR1 GTSNPN and CDR2 SVGIG (reference sequence). The V gene lost 4 bases and the J gene lost 4 bases, with 11 bases spanning the gap. This CDR3 comprises 14 residues. CDR3 residues: CAWTGAWGANVLTF. The CDR3 nucleotides are TGTGCCTGGACTGGGGCTTGGGGGGCCAACGTCCTGACTTTC.

CDR3 in amino acids: CSVVGPRGGRNEQFF. In nucleotides, the CDR3 is TGCAGCGTTGTTGGACCGCGGGGGGGGAGGAATGAGCAGTTCTTC. The J gene is TRBJ2-1, the V gene TRBV29-1; TRBD2 aligns across 9 bases. There are 15 residues in the CDR3. Germline V gene sequence: CDR1 SQVTM, CDR2 ANQGSEA. With V trimmed by 4 bases and J by 7 bases, 11 bases remained unmatched.

The chain carries TRBV14 and TRBJ2-7; 8 nucleotides agree with TRBD1. Germline trimming cut 3 bases from V and 9 bases from J; bases unmatched to any gene: 10. This CDR3 is 14 amino acids long. Germline CDR1 reads SGHDN; CDR2 reads FVKESK. CDR3 sequence: CASSQEAGGVRQYF. CDR3 DNA: TGTGCCAGCAGCCAGGAAGCAGGGGGCGTACGGCAGTACTTC. The full variable domain, with the rest looked up from reference TRBV14 and TRBJ2-7, is EAGVTQFPSHSVIEKGQTVTLRCDPISGHDNLYWYRRVMGKEIKFLLHFVKESKQDESGMPNNRFLAERTGGTYSTLKVQPAELEDSGVYFCASSQEAGGVRQYFGPGTRLTVT.

As regards this clone: The same CDR3 arises from other DNA sequences in this sample as well. This chain links TRBV27 with TRBJ2-7, with D possibly being TRBD2 (7 bases). This CDR3 is built from 13 residues. Between the trimmed V and J ends, which lost 6 bases and 7 bases, there was a span of 16 bases. Looked up from germline, CDR1 is MNHEY and CDR2 is SMNVEV (reference sequence). CDR3 residues: CASSALGGDEQYF. In nucleotides, the CDR3 is TGTGCCAGCAGCGCCCTAGGGGGGGATGAGCAGTACTTC.

This chain connects TRBV6-1 to TRBJ2-7; D possibly corresponds to TRBD2 (5 bases). The CDR3 runs 14 residues. V gave up 0 bases and J gave up 7 bases, with 13 bases separating them. Germline CDR1 and CDR2: MNHNS and SASEGT. The CDR3 nucleotides read TGTGCCAGCAGTGAAGCGGACGGGGAGAGGGAGCAGTACTTC. It encodes CASSEADGEREQYF.

In its sample, this clone was seen once. This chain uses TRBV7-2 with TRBJ2-7; possibly TRBD1 for D (6 bases). The germline gives CDR1 SGHTA, CDR2 FQGNSA. CDR3 length: 13 amino acids. Trimming took 5 bases from V and 3 from J, leaving 11 bases between them. DNA for the CDR3: TGTGCCAGCAGCCAGGACAGCCACTACGAGCAGTACTTC. Amino acids: CASSQDSHYEQYF.

The chain employs TRBV7-6 and TRBJ1-5, with TRBD1 matching over 10 bases. The length of the CDR3 is 15 residues. Per germline, CDR1 SGHVS and CDR2 FNYEAQ. The ends lost 3 bases at V and 4 bases at J; junction bases unmatched: 3. The DNA of the CDR3 is TGTGCCAGCAGCTTGGGGACAGGGGAGAATCAGCCCCAGCATTTT. The encoded protein is CASSLGTGENQPQHF.

This clone was detected only once. The rearrangement uses TRBV5-1 and TRBJ2-7; D might be TRBD2 (6 bases). The CDR3 is 16 residues long. Germline CDR1 is SGHRS and CDR2 is YFSETQ. V gave up 2 bases and J gave up 0 bases, with 15 bases separating them. The CDR3 coding sequence is TGCGCCAGCAGCTTCGGGTCTAGCGCCAGCTCCTACGAGCAGTACTTC. Protein sequence: CASSFGSSASSYEQYF. The whole variable domain, filled in from reference TRBV5-1 and TRBJ2-7, reads KAGVTQTPRYLIKTRGQQVTLSCSPISGHRSVSWYQQTPGQGLQFLFEYFSETQRNKGNFPGRFSGRQFSNSRSEMNVSTLELGDSALYLCASSFGSSASSYEQYFGPGTRLTVT.

The sample holds one count of this clone. The V call is TRBV6-5, the J call TRBJ1-6; D is unclear. Germline V lookup: CDR1 MNHEY, CDR2 SVGAGI. V lost 2 bases and J lost 5, with 13 bases in between. This CDR3 comprises 16 residues. The CDR3 nucleotides read TGTGCCAGCAGTTACCTTCCGTGGAGCGATAATTCACCCCTCCACTTT. Its protein is CASSYLPWSDNSPLHF.

Regarding this clone: At the DNA level, this CDR3 is encoded by other sequences in the same sample as well. DNA of the CDR3: TGCGCCAGCAGCCAATGGACAGGGGGAGCTGAAGCTTTCTTT. Protein sequence: CASSQWTGGAEAFF. V is TRBV4-1 and J is TRBJ1-1; 10 nucleotides line up with TRBD1. The length of the CDR3 is 14 residues. The germline V gene encodes CDR1 MGHRA and CDR2 YSYEKL. V lost 2 bases to trimming and J lost 6 bases; unmatched junction nucleotides: 3.

The rearrangement uses TRBV4-2 and TRBJ1-2; D might be TRBD1 (5 bases). The germline CDR1 and CDR2 sequences are LGHNA and YNFKEQ. The CDR3 is 16 amino acids. V was trimmed by 2 bases and J by 7 bases, leaving 20 bases between them. The CDR3 loop is CASSQRLHGTLPGYTF. The CDR3 coding sequence is TGTGCCAGCAGCCAAAGGCTTCACGGGACTTTGCCTGGCTACACCTTC.

The chain joins TRBV5-1 to TRBJ2-1; D is unresolved. The V gene lost 0 bases and the J gene lost 1 base, with 8 bases spanning the gap. The CDR3 contains 15 residues. CDR1 SGHRS and CDR2 YFSETQ come from the germline V gene. Here the CDR3 reads CASSLGLQSYNEQFF. CDR3 DNA: TGCGCCAGCAGCTTGGGGTTGCAGTCCTACAATGAGCAGTTCTTC.

V is TRBV29-1 and J is TRBJ2-1; D might be TRBD2 (5 bases). The V gene's germline CDR1 is SQVTM and CDR2 ANQGSEA. Trimming pared 4 bases from V and 11 bases from J, leaving 9 bases between. The CDR3 has 10 amino acids. The CDR3 sequence: CSVGRVKQFF. Written as DNA, the CDR3 is TGCAGCGTTGGGCGGGTCAAGCAGTTCTTC.

The rearrangement links TRBV10-3 to TRBJ1-2; no reliable D call. This CDR3 comprises 14 residues. CDR1 is ENHRY and CDR2 is SYGVKD in the germline V gene. Trimming took off 6 bases at V and 0 bases at J, with 11 bases between the two ends. CDR3 sequence reads: CAISAQSTNYGYTF. CDR3 in DNA: TGTGCCATCAGCGCGCAATCAACTAACTATGGCTACACCTTC.

The genes are TRBV28 and TRBJ2-2; 7 nucleotides line up with TRBD2. The V and J ends lost 5 bases and 1 base, in that order; junction bases with no gene match: 7. The CDR3 consists of 16 residues. Looked up from germline, CDR1 is MDHEN and CDR2 is SYDVKM. CDR3 region: CASSGWGGVNTGELFF. As DNA, the CDR3 is TGTGCCAGCAGTGGGTGGGGGGGAGTGAACACCGGGGAGCTGTTTTTT.

This rearrangement joins TRBV10-2 to TRBJ2-7; D not certain. This CDR3 has 14 residues. Germline assignment: CDR1 WSHSY and CDR2 SAAADI. Trimming took 7 bases from V and 9 from J, leaving 22 bases between them. The CDR3 spells CASTPRVSGSGQYF. CDR3 nucleotide sequence: TGCGCCAGCACCCCACGCGTTTCCGGTTCGGGGCAGTACTTC.

The chain's CDR3 is CASSLDRVSYEQYF. DNA of the CDR3: TGTGCCAGCAGTCTAGACAGGGTCTCCTACGAGCAGTACTTC. This chain connects TRBV27 to TRBJ2-7, with TRBD1 identical over 7 bases. V shed 5 bases and J 0 bases; nucleotides not matched to a gene: 4. Germline values: CDR1 MNHEY, CDR2 SMNVEV (reference sequence). The CDR3 loop spans 14 amino acids.

The chain uses TRBV2 and TRBJ1-5; D uncertain. Per the germline V gene, CDR1 is SNHLY and CDR2 is FYNNEI. V was pared by 5 bases and J by 4 bases, with 9 bases between. The CDR3 is 13 amino acids. In DNA, the CDR3 is TGTGCCAGCAGTATACCGGGAAATCAGCCCCAGCATTTT. Translated: CASSIPGNQPQHF.

The chain joins TRBV6-6 to TRBJ2-7, with D perhaps TRBD2 (5 bases). The germline V and J ends were trimmed by 2 bases and 3 bases, with 8 bases remaining between them. In germline, CDR1 is MNHNY, CDR2 SVGAGI (reference sequence). The CDR3 is made up of 13 amino acids. DNA of the CDR3: TGTGCCAGCAGTTACAGGGAGAACTACGAGCAGTACTTC. This encodes CASSYRENYEQYF.

The V gene is TRBV6-6, the J gene TRBJ1-2; the match to TRBD1 covers 7 bases. Germline CDR1 MNHNY, CDR2 SVGAGI (reference sequence). CDR3 length: 15 amino acids. Losses at the gene ends were 5 bases for V and 4 bases for J; bases not matched to a gene: 10. The CDR3 loop reads CASSHRGPSGYGYTF. The CDR3 nucleotides are TGTGCCAGCAGTCACAGGGGACCTTCGGGCTATGGCTACACCTTC.

The chain carries TRBV19 and TRBJ1-1; 8 nucleotides align to TRBD1. In germline, CDR1 is LNHDA, CDR2 SQIVND (reference sequence). Losses at the gene ends were 5 bases for V and 5 bases for J; bases not matched to a gene: 7. The CDR3 is 14 residues long. CDR3 region: CASSLRTGRTEAFF. The CDR3 nucleotides are TGTGCCAGTAGTTTGAGGACAGGGCGGACTGAAGCTTTCTTT.

The chain couples TRBV12-5 to TRBJ1-2; possible D gene TRBD1, 6 bases. The germline V and J ends were trimmed by 7 bases and 3 bases, with 12 bases remaining between them. Germline CDR1 LGHNT, CDR2 FRNRAP. This CDR3 spans 13 amino acids. CDR3 coding DNA: TGTGCTAGTGCCCGGACAGCGTACTATGGCTACACCTTC. Its translation is CASARTAYYGYTF.

The gene calls are TRBV20-1 and TRBJ1-1; D uncertain. Deletions cut 0 bases from V and 7 bases from J, with 6 bases between. The CDR3 length is 11 residues. Germline V gene sequence: CDR1 DFQATT, CDR2 SNEGSKA (reference sequence). CDR3 DNA sequence: TGCAGTGCTAGAGATAACGGTGAAGCTTTCTTT. As protein: CSARDNGEAFF.

The table lists this clone with a few counts. The chain employs TRBV5-1 and TRBJ1-1; 8 bases are a match to TRBD1. The CDR3 length is 12 residues. CDR1 SGHRS and CDR2 YFSETQ come from the germline V gene. Trimming at V came to 4 bases and at J to 8 bases, leaving 4 bases not matched to a gene. The CDR3 DNA reads TGCGCCAGCAGCCTGGGGGACAGGGAAGCTTTCTTT. It translates to CASSLGDREAFF.